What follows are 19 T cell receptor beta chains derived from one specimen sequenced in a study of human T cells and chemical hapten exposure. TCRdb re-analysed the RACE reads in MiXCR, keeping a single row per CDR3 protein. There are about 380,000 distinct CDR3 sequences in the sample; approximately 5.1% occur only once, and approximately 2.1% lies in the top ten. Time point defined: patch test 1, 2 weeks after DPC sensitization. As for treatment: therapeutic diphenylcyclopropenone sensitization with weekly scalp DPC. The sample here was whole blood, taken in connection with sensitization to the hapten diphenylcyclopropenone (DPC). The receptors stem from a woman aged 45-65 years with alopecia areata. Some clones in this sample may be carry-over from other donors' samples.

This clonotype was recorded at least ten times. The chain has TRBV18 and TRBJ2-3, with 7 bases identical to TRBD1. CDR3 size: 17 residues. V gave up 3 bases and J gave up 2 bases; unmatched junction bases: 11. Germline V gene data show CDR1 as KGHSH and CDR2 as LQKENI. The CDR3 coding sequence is TGTGCCAGCTCACCGTTTCCGGGACAGTGGGACACAGATACGCAGTATTTT. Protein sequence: CASSPFPGQWDTDTQYF.

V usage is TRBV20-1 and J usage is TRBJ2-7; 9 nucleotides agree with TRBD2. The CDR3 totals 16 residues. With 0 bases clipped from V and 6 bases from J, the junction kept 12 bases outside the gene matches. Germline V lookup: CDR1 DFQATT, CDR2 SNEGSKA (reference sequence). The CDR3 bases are TGCAGTGCTAGAGATCCCATAGCGGGAGTGACGGGCGAGCAGTACTTC. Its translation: CSARDPIAGVTGEQYF.

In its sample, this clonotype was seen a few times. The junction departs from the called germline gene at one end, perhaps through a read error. CDR3 coding DNA: TGCCCCAGCAGTGACCGACTAGCGGGGGGGCGAACCGGGGAGCTGTTTTTT. Its translation: CPSSDRLAGGRTGELFF. This chain links TRBV10-2 with TRBJ2-2, with TRBD2 matching 14 bases. Germline V CDR1 and CDR2: WSHSY, SAAADI. This CDR3 spans 17 amino acids.

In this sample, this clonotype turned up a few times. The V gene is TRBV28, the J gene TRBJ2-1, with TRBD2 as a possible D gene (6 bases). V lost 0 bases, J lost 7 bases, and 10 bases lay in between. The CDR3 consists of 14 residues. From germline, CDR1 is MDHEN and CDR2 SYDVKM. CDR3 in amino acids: CASSLWGGRNEQFF. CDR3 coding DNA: TGTGCCAGCAGTTTATGGGGGGGACGGAATGAGCAGTTCTTC.

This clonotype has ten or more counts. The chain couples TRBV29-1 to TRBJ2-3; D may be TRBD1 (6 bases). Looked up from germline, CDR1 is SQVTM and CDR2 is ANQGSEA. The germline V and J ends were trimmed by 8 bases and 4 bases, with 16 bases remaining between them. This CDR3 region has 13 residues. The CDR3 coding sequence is TGCAGCTCTAATGGGGCAGGGGCAGATACGCAGTATTTT. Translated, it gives CSSNGAGADTQYF.

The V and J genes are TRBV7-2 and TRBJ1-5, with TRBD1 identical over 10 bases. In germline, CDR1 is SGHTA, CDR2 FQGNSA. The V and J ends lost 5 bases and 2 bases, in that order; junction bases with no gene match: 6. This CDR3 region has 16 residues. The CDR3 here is CASSDRDRGGNQPQHF. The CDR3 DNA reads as TGTGCCAGCAGCGACCGGGACAGGGGTGGCAATCAGCCCCAGCATTTT.

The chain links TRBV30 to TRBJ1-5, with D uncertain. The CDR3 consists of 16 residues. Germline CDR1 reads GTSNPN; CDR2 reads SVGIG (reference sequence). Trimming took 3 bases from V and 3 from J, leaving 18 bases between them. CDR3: CAWSQSFIGPNQPQHF. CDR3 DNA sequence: TGTGCCTGGAGCCAATCCTTCATCGGGCCCAATCAGCCCCAGCATTTT.

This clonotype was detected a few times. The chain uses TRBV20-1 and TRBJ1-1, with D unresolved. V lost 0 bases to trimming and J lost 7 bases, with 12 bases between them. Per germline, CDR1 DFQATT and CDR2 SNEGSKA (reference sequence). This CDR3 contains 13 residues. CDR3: CSARDMGSNEAFF. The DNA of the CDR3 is TGCAGTGCTAGAGATATGGGGTCAAATGAAGCTTTCTTT.

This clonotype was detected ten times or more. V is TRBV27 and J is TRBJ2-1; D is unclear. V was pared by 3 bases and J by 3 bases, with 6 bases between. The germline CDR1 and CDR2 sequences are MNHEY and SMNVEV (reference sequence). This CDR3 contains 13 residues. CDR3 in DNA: TGTGCCAGCAGTTTTGTAGACTACAATGAGCAGTTCTTC. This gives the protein CASSFVDYNEQFF.

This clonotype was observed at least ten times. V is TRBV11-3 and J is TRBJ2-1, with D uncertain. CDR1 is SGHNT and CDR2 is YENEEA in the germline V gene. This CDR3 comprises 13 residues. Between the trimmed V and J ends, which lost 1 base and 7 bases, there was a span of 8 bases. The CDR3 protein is CASSLAAENEQFF. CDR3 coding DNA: TGTGCCAGCAGCTTAGCCGCGGAGAATGAGCAGTTCTTC.

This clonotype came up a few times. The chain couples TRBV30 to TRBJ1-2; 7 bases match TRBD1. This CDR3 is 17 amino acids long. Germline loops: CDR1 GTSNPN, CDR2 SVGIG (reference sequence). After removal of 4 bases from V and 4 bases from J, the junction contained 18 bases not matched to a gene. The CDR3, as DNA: TGTGCCTGGACTCCTACATTAACGAAGACAGGGTTCTATGGCTACACCTTC. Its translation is CAWTPTLTKTGFYGYTF.

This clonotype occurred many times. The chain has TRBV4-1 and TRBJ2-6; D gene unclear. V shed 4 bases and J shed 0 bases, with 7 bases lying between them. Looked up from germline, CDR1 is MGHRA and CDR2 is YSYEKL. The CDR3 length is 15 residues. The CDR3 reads CASSRAGSGANVLTF. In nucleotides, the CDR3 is TGCGCCAGCAGCCGGGCAGGCTCTGGGGCCAACGTCCTGACTTTC.

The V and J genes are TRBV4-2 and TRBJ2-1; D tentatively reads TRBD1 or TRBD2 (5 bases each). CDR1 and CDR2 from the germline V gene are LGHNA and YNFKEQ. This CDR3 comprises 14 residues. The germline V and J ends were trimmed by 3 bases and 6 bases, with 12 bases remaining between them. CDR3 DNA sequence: TGTGCCAGCAGCCAGGATGGGACGGTCAATGAGCAGTTCTTC. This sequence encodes CASSQDGTVNEQFF.

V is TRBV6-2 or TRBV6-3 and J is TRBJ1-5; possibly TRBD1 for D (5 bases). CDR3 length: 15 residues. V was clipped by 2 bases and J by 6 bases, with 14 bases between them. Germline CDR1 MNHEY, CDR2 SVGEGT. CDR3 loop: CASSYRQGSGQPQHF. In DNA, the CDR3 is TGTGCCAGCAGTTACCGGCAGGGTAGTGGTCAGCCCCAGCATTTT.

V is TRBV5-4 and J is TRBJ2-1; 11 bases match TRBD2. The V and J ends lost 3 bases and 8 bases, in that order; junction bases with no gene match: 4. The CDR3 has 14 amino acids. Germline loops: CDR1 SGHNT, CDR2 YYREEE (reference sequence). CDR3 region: CASSSSSGRHEQFF. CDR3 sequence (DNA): TGTGCCAGCAGCTCCTCTAGCGGGAGGCATGAGCAGTTCTTC.

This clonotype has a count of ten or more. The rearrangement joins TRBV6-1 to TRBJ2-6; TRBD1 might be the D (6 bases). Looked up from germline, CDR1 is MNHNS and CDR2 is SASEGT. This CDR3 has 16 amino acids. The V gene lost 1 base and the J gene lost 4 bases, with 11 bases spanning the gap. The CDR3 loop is CASSEGQGLGANVLTF. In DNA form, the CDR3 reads TGTGCCAGCAGTGAAGGGCAGGGGCTCGGGGCCAACGTCCTGACTTTC.

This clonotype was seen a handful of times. CDR3 sequence: CASSWGQGAGTEAFF. CDR3 coding DNA: TGCGCCAGCAGCTGGGGACAGGGGGCTGGCACTGAAGCTTTCTTT. J is TRBJ1-1 and V is TRBV5-1, with 12 bases fitting TRBD1. The CDR3 contains 15 residues. The junction had 4 bases not matched to a gene; V was cut back by 3 bases and J by 4 bases. Germline CDR1 reads SGHRS; CDR2 reads YFSETQ.

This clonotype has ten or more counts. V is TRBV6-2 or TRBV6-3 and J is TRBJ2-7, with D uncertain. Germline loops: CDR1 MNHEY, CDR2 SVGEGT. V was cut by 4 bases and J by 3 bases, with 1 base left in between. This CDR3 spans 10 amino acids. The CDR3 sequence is CASSFYEQYF. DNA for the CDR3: TGTGCCAGCAGTTTCTACGAGCAGTACTTC.

DNA for the CDR3: TGTGCCAGCGGGTTACGGGAGGGCCCTCGAGAGACCCAGTACTTC. This sequence encodes CASGLREGPRETQYF. The chain combines TRBV28 with TRBJ2-5; 8 nucleotides line up with TRBD2. CDR3 length: 15 amino acids. The V segment lost 8 bases and the J segment 4 bases; nucleotides outside the gene matches: 12. The V gene's germline CDR1 is MDHEN and CDR2 SYDVKM.